The source of this TCR beta chain is a study of monozygotic twins with inflammatory bowel disease. Study-wide points: Immunosuppressive treatment differences may have increased patient repertoire variability. Clonotypes shared with others were fewer in IBD patients than in healthy twins, especially with disease activity.

TCRdb derives one entry per CDR3 protein from the 5' RACE reads, leaving out DNA. The table counts about 350,000 distinct CDR3 sequences; 2% lies in the top ten. Donors gave 2 to 3 ml of blood apiece. Blood samples, whole and unsorted for T cells, yielded the isolated total RNA. Germline CDR1 reads MGHDK; CDR2 reads SYGVNS. This CDR3 has 14 residues. With regard to this clonotype: The antigen is not known.

This receptor was identified in a human donor with ulcerative colitis or Crohn's disease, or a healthy co-twin of an affected twin (not recorded which). This chain links TRBV25-1 with TRBJ2-4; no DNA is available, so the TRBD2 call from TCRdb remains unchecked. The sample consisted of blood. This CDR3 reads CASGAGGPGNIQYF.